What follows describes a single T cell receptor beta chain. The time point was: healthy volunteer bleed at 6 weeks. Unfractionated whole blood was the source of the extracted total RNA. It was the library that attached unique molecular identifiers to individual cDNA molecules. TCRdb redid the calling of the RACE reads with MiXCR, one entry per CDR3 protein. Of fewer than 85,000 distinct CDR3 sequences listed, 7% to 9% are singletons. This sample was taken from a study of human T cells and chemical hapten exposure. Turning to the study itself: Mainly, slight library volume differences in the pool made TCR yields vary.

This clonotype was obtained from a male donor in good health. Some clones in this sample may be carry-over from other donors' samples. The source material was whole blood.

CDR3 DNA: TGTGCCAGCAGTTACTCAGGGGATTTTGATGGCTACACCTTC. Translated, it gives CASSYSGDFDGYTF. The rearrangement links TRBV6-6 to TRBJ1-2, with D perhaps matching TRBD1 (5 bases). The CDR3 sequence is 14 residues long. Germline V CDR1 and CDR2: MNHNY, SVGAGI (reference sequence). V was cut by 0 bases and J by 6 bases, with 11 bases left in between.